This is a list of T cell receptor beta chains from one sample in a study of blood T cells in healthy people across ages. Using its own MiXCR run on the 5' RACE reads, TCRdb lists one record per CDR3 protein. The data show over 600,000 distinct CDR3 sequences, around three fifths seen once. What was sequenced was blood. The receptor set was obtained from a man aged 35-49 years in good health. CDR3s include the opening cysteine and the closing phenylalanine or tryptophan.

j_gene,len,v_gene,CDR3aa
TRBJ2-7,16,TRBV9,CASSVNEGVGTYEQYF
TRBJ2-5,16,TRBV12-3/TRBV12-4,CASSLNVGGSVETQYF
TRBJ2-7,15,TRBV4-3,CASSQERTGSYEQYF
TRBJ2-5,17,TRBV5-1,CASSLRLAGGNQETQYF
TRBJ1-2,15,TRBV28,CASSAHRGPNYGYTF
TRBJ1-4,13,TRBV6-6,CASSYSKGEKLFF
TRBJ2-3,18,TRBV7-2,CASSLPGGGNPDTDTQYF
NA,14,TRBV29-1,CSVRVAGSSETQYF
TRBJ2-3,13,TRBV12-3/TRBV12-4,CASSFVSTDTQYF
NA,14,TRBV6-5,CASSFSDGSYEQYF
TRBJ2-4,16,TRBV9,CASSVDPGRAKNIQYF